These 20 T cell receptor beta chains were all obtained from the same sample, sequenced in a study of breast tumors, draining lymph nodes, adjacent tissues. TCRdb re-derived calls from the multiplex PCR reads in MiXCR, one entry per CDR3 protein. In the table there are approximately 100,000 distinct CDR3 sequences, less than 25% of which are singletons. The lymph nodes were axillary draining lymph nodes from breast cancer patients. The specimen was axillary lymph node tissue. The receptors stem from a female donor with breast cancer. Some clones in this sample may be carry-over from other donors' samples.

The table lists this clonotype with many counts. The chain combines TRBV5-1 with TRBJ2-7; 9 bases line up with TRBD2. The length of the CDR3 is 16 residues. V gave up 4 bases and J gave up 0 bases; unmatched junction bases: 8. CDR1 SGHRS and CDR2 YFSETQ come from the germline V gene. The CDR3 here is CASSARGRGSSYEQYF. The CDR3 region has the DNA TGCGCCAGCAGCGCACGCGGGAGGGGAAGCTCCTACGAGCAGTACTTC.

This clonotype was detected many times. The chain uses TRBV11-2 and TRBJ2-7; no reliable D call. Per the germline V gene, CDR1 is SGHAT and CDR2 is FQNNGV. CDR3 length: 13 amino acids. V was shortened by 6 bases and J by 5 bases, with 14 bases between the two germline ends. CDR3 bases: TGTGCCAGCAGTGCCAACCCCTCAGACGAGCAGTACTTC. Translation: CASSANPSDEQYF.

This clonotype was detected ten times or more. V gene TRBV7-9 combines with J gene TRBJ2-7; D is perhaps TRBD2 (5 bases). The V end was cut by 6 bases, the J end by 10 bases, with 13 bases between. This CDR3 has 11 residues. Germline V gives CDR1 SEHNR, CDR2 FQNEAQ (reference sequence). The CDR3 reads CASRSRESQYF. As DNA, the CDR3 is TGTGCCAGCAGGAGTAGGGAGAGTCAGTACTTC.

This clonotype was seen at least ten times. V and J are TRBV11-2 and TRBJ2-7, with TRBD1 matching 7 bases. After removal of 6 bases from V and 0 bases from J, the junction contained 5 bases not matched to a gene. CDR3 size: 14 residues. Per the germline V gene, CDR1 is SGHAT and CDR2 is FQNNGV. CDR3 coding DNA: TGTGCCAGCAGTTGGGACAGATACTCCTACGAGCAGTACTTC. It codes for CASSWDRYSYEQYF.

This clonotype occurred many times. V gene TRBV5-6 combines with J gene TRBJ2-7; 15 positions match TRBD2. Germline values: CDR1 SGHDT, CDR2 YYEEEE. Losses at the gene ends were 0 bases for V and 5 bases for J; bases not matched to a gene: 3. The CDR3 loop spans 16 amino acids. In DNA form, the CDR3 reads TGTGCCAGCAGCTTGGAGGGACTAGCGGGGGGCAACGAGCAGTACTTC. It specifies CASSLEGLAGGNEQYF.

This clonotype was seen repeatedly, ten times or more. This chain links TRBV7-2 with TRBJ2-5; a possible D gene is TRBD2 (7 bases). The CDR3 sequence is 17 residues long. V was pared by 5 bases and J by 0 bases, with 19 bases between. Germline V gene lookup returns CDR1 SGHTA and CDR2 FQGNSA. This chain's CDR3 is CASSQQGGGGYQETQYF. Written as DNA, the CDR3 is TGTGCCAGCAGCCAACAGGGTGGCGGGGGATACCAAGAGACCCAGTACTTC.

This clonotype was seen ten or more times. This sequence joins TRBV4-1 and TRBJ1-5; TRBD1 matches at 7 bases. J was trimmed by 3 bases and V by 0 bases; bases with no gene match: 8. The length of the CDR3 is 17 residues. The V gene's germline CDR1 is MGHRA and CDR2 YSYEKL. Here the CDR3 DNA reads TGCGCCAGCAGCCAAGAGACAGGGATGGGAATCAATCAGCCCCAGCATTTT. Translated: CASSQETGMGINQPQHF.

Concerning this clonotype itself: A single base separates this from a much larger clone, so it may be a read error. Likely a read error: the CDR3 ends without its conserved phenylalanine or tryptophan. The chain carries TRBV9 and TRBJ2-2; D call uncertain. V was pared by 3 bases and J by 4 bases, with 7 bases between. Germline CDR1 reads SGDLS; CDR2 reads YYNGEE. The CDR3 is 13 residues long. The chain's CDR3 is CASSGSFTGELFL. CDR3 sequence (DNA): TGTGCCAGCAGCGGGAGCTTCACCGGGGAGCTGTTTCTT.

The chain employs TRBV6-1 and TRBJ1-1, with 9 positions matching TRBD1. V lost 6 bases to trimming and J lost 2 bases; unmatched junction nucleotides: 7. The CDR3 extends over 15 amino acids. Germline V lookup: CDR1 MNHNS, CDR2 SASEGT. The CDR3 DNA sequence: TGTGCCAGCAGGCCCGGACAGGGGAGAAACACTGAAGCTTTCTTT. It specifies CASRPGQGRNTEAFF.

This clonotype was seen many times. The V call is TRBV12-3 or TRBV12-4, the J call TRBJ2-5, with 9 positions matching TRBD1. The CDR3 length is 14 residues. V shed 6 bases, J shed 5 bases, and the junction held 7 bases outside the gene matches. CDR3 protein: CASSRDRVMETQYF. The DNA of the CDR3 is TGTGCCAGCAGCCGGGACAGGGTAATGGAGACCCAGTACTTC.

This clonotype was counted many times. The V gene is TRBV5-4, the J gene TRBJ2-3, with 14 positions matching TRBD2. Trimming cost V 4 bases and J 5 bases; bases outside gene matches: 6. Germline CDR1 and CDR2: SGHNT and YYREEE (reference sequence). This CDR3 comprises 16 residues. This CDR3 reads CASSLGLAGGIDTQYF. CDR3 DNA sequence: TGTGCCAGCAGCCTAGGACTAGCGGGGGGAATAGATACGCAGTATTTT.

This clonotype occurred many times. The chain carries TRBV19 and TRBJ1-6; D is undetermined. The CDR3 has 13 amino acids. Germline CDR1 reads LNHDA; CDR2 reads SQIVND (reference sequence). Trimming pared 2 bases from V and 7 bases from J, leaving 6 bases between. The CDR3 protein is CASSIKQNSPLHF. Written as DNA, the CDR3 is TGTGCCAGTAGTATAAAACAGAATTCACCCCTCCACTTT.

This clonotype was seen repeatedly, ten times or more. The genes are TRBV20-1 and TRBJ2-7; perhaps TRBD1 as D (5 bases). Germline values: CDR1 DFQATT, CDR2 SNEGSKA (reference sequence). The V gene lost 0 bases and the J gene lost 1 base, with 13 bases spanning the gap. CDR3 length: 15 amino acids. The CDR3 nucleotides are TGCAGTGCTAGAGATACAGGAAAAAATTCCTACGAGCAGTACTTC. It encodes CSARDTGKNSYEQYF.

This clonotype was detected many times. The genes are TRBV2 and TRBJ1-4; no clear D gene. Germline V lookup: CDR1 SNHLY, CDR2 FYNNEI. V was shortened by 5 bases and J by 3 bases, with 16 bases between the two germline ends. The CDR3 has 16 residues. In nucleotides, the CDR3 is TGTGCCAGCAGTTCAGATGGGAAAGGTTCTAATGAAAAACTGTTTTTT. Amino acid sequence: CASSSDGKGSNEKLFF.

A word on this clonotype: The CDR3 does not close with the conserved phenylalanine or tryptophan, likely indicating a read error. The chain combines TRBV4-1 with TRBJ2-5, with TRBD2 matching 13 bases. J was trimmed by 5 bases and V by 3 bases; bases with no gene match: 3. The CDR3 has 15 amino acids. Germline values: CDR1 MGHRA, CDR2 YSYEKL. The CDR3 region is CASSHTSGGGETQYL. CDR3 nucleotide sequence: TGCGCCAGCAGCCATACTAGCGGGGGGGGTGAGACCCAGTACCTC.

This clonotype showed up many times. The CDR3 loop reads CSASGQGGNYGYTF. The CDR3 coding sequence is TGCAGTGCTAGTGGCCAGGGCGGCAACTATGGCTACACCTTC. V usage is TRBV20-1 and J usage is TRBJ1-2; maybe TRBD1 (5 bases). The V gene's germline CDR1 is DFQATT and CDR2 SNEGSKA (reference sequence). Trimming removed 3 bases at V and 2 bases at J, with 13 bases between. The CDR3 contains 14 residues.

This clonotype was counted ten times or more. The chain couples TRBV10-3 to TRBJ1-2; possible D gene TRBD1, 5 bases. Germline-derived CDR1 and CDR2 are ENHRY and SYGVKD. The CDR3 consists of 12 residues. Trimming cost V 0 bases and J 6 bases, with 5 bases left between them. The DNA for the CDR3 is TGTGCCATCAGTGAGTCGGGGGATGGCTACACCTTC. Its translation is CAISESGDGYTF.

The chain is built from TRBV9 and TRBJ2-1; unclear D gene. The CDR3 totals 15 residues. Germline V CDR1 and CDR2: SGDLS, YYNGEE. Trimming stripped 0 bases from V and 3 bases from J, with 10 bases between. The CDR3 nucleotides read TGTGCCAGCAGCGTAGAGCCACTCTACTACAATGAGCAGTTCTTC. Amino acids: CASSVEPLYYNEQFF.

As concerns this clonotype: A much larger clone lies one base from this, so it may be a read error. The chain combines TRBV10-3 with TRBJ1-6; the D gene is possibly TRBD1 (5 bases). Looked up from germline, CDR1 is ENHRY and CDR2 is SYGVKD. The CDR3 spans 15 residues. CDR3 in amino acids: CAISESAGYNSPPHF. CDR3 bases: TGTGCCATCAGTGAGTCTGCAGGGTATAATTCACCCCCCCACTTT.

The chain employs TRBV28 and TRBJ1-2; D is unclear. This CDR3 is built from 13 residues. Trimming stripped 1 base from V and 10 bases from J, with 13 bases between. CDR1 is MDHEN and CDR2 is SYDVKM in the germline V gene. CDR3 region: CASSLSTNNDYTF. Here the CDR3 DNA reads TGTGCCAGCAGTTTATCAACAAACAATGACTACACCTTC.